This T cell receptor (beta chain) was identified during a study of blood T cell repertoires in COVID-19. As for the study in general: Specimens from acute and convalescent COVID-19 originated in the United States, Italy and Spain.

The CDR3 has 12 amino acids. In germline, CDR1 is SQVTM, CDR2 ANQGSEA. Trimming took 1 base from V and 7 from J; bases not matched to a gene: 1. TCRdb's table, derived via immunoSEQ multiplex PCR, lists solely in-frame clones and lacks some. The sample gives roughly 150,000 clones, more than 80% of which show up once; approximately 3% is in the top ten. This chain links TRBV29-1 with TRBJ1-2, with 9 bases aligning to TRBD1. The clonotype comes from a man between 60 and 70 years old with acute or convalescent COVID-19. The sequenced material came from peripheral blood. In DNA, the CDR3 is TGCAGCGTTGAAGGACAGGGGGTTGGCTACACCTTC. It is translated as CSVEGQGVGYTF.